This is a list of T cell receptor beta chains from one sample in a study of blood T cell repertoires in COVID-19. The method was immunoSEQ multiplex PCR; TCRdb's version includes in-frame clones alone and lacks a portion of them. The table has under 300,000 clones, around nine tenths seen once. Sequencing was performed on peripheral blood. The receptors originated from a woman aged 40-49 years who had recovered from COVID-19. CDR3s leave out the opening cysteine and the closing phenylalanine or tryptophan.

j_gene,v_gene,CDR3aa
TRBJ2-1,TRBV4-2,ASTTSLFSYNEQF
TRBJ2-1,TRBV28,ASSSLADYNEQF
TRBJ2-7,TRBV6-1,ASSEGGGAYEQY
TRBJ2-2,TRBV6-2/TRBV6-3,ASSYPRGVPGELF
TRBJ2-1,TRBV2,ASRYTSAPNNEQF
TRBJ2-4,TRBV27,ASSLRRSGGKNIQY
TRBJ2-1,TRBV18,ASSGLAGEKSYNEQF
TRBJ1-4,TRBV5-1,ASALRPKGQSNEKLF
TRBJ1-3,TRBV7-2,ASSLAGGGGNTIY
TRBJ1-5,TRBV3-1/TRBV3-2,ASSQAGDNQPQH
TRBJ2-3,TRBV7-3,ASSLTLGLAGVTDTQY
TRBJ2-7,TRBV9,ASSVGQGISYEQY
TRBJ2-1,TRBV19,ASSISGGLANEQF
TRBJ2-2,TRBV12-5,ASRFRGRTITGELF
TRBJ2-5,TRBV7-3,ASSLSGAEETQY
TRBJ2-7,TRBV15,ATSRVPRSYEQY
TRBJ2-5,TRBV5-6,ASSFRGGPGTQY
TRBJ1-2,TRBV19,ASSTTGGSGGYT
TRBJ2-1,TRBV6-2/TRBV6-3,ASSLGQYNEQF
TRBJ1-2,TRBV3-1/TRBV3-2,ASSQRTGPAGRGLDYGYT
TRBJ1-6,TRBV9,ASSQQGRDSPLH
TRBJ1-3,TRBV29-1,SVALMSTISSGNTIY
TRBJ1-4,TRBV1,TSRKRAFNEKLF
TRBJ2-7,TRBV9,ASSVGPQGREQY
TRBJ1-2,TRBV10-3,AISESDTTGYGYT
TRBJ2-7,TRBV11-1,ASSQDPYEQY
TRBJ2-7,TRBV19,ASSHRDTGADEQY
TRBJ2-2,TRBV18,ASSDRANTGELF
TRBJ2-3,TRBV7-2,ASSQQFGSQIGQY
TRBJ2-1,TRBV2,ASSPGVGREQF
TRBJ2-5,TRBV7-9,ASSFSLQETQY
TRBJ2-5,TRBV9,ASRYRVGEETQY